Listed below are T cell receptor beta chains from one sample, sequenced in a study of blood T cells in healthy people across ages. MiXCR was run by TCRdb on the 5' RACE reads, yielding one entry per CDR3 protein. The sample lists 1.5 million or so distinct CDR3 sequences, roughly two fifths occurring once. The material sequenced was blood. These TCRs come from a woman younger than 30 in good health. Both conserved end residues are part of each CDR3. A D gene is named only where the DNA matches it firmly. Rows may omit the clone size; those that give it use once, few, many or a size class.

V	D	size	J	CDR3	DNA
TRBV29-1	NA	NA	TRBJ2-1	CSVVRERVQSLPNEQFF	TGCAGCGTTGTCAGGGAAAGAGTTCAATCCCTCCCCAATGAGCAGTTCTTC
TRBV6-5	TRBD2	few	TRBJ2-2	CASTPLASGAGELFF	TGTGCCAGCACCCCACTAGCGAGCGGCGCCGGGGAGCTGTTTTTT
TRBV4-3	TRBD2	NA	TRBJ2-3	CASSQPLAGEGIDTQYF	TGCGCCAGCAGCCAGCCACTAGCGGGAGAGGGGATAGATACGCAGTATTTT
TRBV6-1	NA	few	TRBJ2-1	CASSARTVSYNEQFF	TGTGCCAGCAGTGCAAGGACAGTTTCCTACAATGAGCAGTTCTTC
TRBV7-6	TRBD1	few	TRBJ2-7	CASSQGQNFYEQYF	TGTGCCAGCAGCCAGGGACAGAATTTCTACGAGCAGTACTTC
TRBV4-3	TRBD1	few	TRBJ1-4	CASSQDYRGATNEKLFF	TGCGCCAGCAGCCAAGACTACAGGGGGGCAACTAATGAAAAACTGTTTTTT
TRBV6-2/TRBV6-3	NA	NA	TRBJ1-2	CASSYLTVNYGYTF	TGTGCCAGCAGTTACTTGACAGTCAACTATGGCTACACCTTC
TRBV5-1	NA	few	TRBJ2-3	CASSTNLWKVGSADTQYF	TGCGCCAGCAGCACAAATCTATGGAAGGTGGGGTCCGCAGATACGCAGTATTTT
TRBV10-3	NA	NA	TRBJ1-2	CAITEDAVSYTF	TGTGCCATCACCGAGGATGCCGTGAGCTACACCTTC
TRBV12-3/TRBV12-4	NA	few	TRBJ2-5	CASRTDPGETQYF	TGTGCCAGCAGAACCGACCCTGGGGAGACCCAGTACTTC
TRBV6-5	NA	NA	TRBJ2-3	CASSKRFYTDTQYF	TGTGCCAGCAGTAAGCGGTTTTACACAGATACGCAGTATTTT
TRBV28	NA	NA	TRBJ1-5	CVSSAVSAQHF	TGTGTCAGCAGTGCCGTGTCAGCCCAGCATTTT
TRBV7-4	TRBD1	NA	TRBJ2-1	CASSLRQGAGYGQFF	TGTGCCAGCAGCCTAAGACAGGGGGCCGGATATGGGCAGTTCTTC
TRBV4-3	TRBD1	NA	TRBJ2-7	CASSTLDRVDEQYF	TGCGCCAGCAGCACCCTGGACAGGGTGGACGAGCAGTACTTC
TRBV6-1	NA	few	TRBJ2-6	CASSPRVEFSGANVLTF	TGTGCCAGCAGCCCTCGGGTGGAATTCTCTGGGGCCAACGTCCTGACTTTC
TRBV29-1	NA	few	TRBJ1-2	CSVVEGRGYTF	TGCAGCGTTGTCGAGGGTCGGGGCTACACCTTC
TRBV6-6	TRBD1	NA	TRBJ1-5	CASSQDRAQPQHF	TGTGCCAGCAGCCAGGACAGGGCTCAGCCCCAGCATTTT
TRBV2	NA	NA	TRBJ2-3	CASTSSVTDTQYF	TGTGCCAGCACTTCTAGTGTAACAGATACGCAGTATTTT
TRBV12-3/TRBV12-4	NA	many	TRBJ2-7	CASSVGRAYEQYF	TGTGCCAGCAGTGTTGGCAGGGCCTACGAGCAGTACTTC
TRBV14	TRBD1	few	TRBJ2-1	CASRLQGANEQFF	TGTGCCAGCAGATTACAGGGGGCAAATGAGCAGTTCTTC
TRBV24-1	TRBD1	NA	TRBJ2-3	CATSELGQGNTQYF	TGTGCCACCAGTGAGTTGGGACAGGGTAATACGCAGTATTTT
TRBV25-1	TRBD1	NA	TRBJ2-5	CASSHPRTGWETQYF	TGTGCCAGCAGTCATCCCCGGACAGGGTGGGAGACCCAGTACTTC
TRBV20-1	TRBD1	few	TRBJ1-5	CSARSQGSQPQHF	TGCAGTGCTAGATCACAGGGGAGTCAGCCCCAGCATTTT
TRBV5-6	NA	NA	TRBJ2-7	CASSSIKNRLHEQYF	TGTGCCAGCAGCTCGATTAAAAATCGTCTCCACGAGCAGTACTTC
TRBV6-6	TRBD1	few	TRBJ1-4	CASRLDRGGEKLFF	TGTGCCAGCAGGCTGGACAGGGGTGGTGAAAAACTGTTTTTT
TRBV4-3	NA	NA	TRBJ2-2	CASSQDFGDSTYTGELFF	TGCGCCAGCAGCCAAGATTTTGGGGACTCAACCTACACCGGGGAGCTGTTTTTT